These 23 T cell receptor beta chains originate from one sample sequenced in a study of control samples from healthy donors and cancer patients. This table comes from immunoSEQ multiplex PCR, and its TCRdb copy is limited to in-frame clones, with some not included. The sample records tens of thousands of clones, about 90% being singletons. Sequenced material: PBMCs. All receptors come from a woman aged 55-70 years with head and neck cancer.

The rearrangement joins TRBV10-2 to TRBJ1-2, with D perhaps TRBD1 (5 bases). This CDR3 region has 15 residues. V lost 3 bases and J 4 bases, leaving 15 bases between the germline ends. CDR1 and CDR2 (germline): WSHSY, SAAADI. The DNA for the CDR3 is TGCGCCAGCAGTGATTACCAGGGCCTTTCCTATGGCTACACCTTC. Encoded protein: CASSDYQGLSYGYTF.

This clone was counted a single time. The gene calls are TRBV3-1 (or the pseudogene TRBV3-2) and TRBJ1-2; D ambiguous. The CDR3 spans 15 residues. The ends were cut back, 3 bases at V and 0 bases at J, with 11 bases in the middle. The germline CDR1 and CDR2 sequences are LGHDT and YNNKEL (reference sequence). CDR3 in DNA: TGTGCCAGCAGCCAGTTGGCCAGGTCTAACTATGGCTACACCTTC. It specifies CASSQLARSNYGYTF.

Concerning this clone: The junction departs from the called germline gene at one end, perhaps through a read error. The CDR3 nucleotides read TGTGCCAGCACTTACAGGGTAGGGGGAGAGACCCAGTACTTC. Translating gives CASTYRVGGETQYF. V is TRBV6-2 or TRBV6-3 and J is TRBJ2-5; D is possibly TRBD1 (6 bases). The germline CDR1 and CDR2 sequences are MNHEY and SVGEGT. There are 14 residues in the CDR3.

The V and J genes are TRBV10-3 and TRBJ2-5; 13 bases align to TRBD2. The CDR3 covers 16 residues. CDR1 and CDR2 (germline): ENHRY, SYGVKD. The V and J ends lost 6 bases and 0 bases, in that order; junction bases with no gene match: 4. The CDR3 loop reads CAIRGTSGDYQETQYF. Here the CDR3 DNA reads TGTGCCATCAGGGGGACTAGCGGGGACTACCAAGAGACCCAGTACTTC.

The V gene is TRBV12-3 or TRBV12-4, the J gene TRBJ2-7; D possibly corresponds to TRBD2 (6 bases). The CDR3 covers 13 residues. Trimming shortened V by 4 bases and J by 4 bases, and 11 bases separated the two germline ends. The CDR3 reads CASSSGTPYEQYF. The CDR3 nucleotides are TGTGCCAGCAGTTCCGGGACTCCTTACGAGCAGTACTTC.

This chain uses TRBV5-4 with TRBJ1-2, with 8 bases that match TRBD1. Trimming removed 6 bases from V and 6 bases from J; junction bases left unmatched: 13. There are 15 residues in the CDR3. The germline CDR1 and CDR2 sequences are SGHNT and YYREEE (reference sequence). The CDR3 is CASTLTMTGDDGYTF. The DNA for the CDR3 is TGTGCCAGCACCCTTACCATGACAGGGGATGATGGCTACACCTTC.

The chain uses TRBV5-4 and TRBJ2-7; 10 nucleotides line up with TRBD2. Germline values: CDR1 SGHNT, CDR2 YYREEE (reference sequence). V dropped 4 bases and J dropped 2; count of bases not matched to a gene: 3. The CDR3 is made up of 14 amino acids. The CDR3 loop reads CASSPAGGTYEQYF. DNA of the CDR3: TGTGCCAGCAGCCCAGCGGGAGGGACCTACGAGCAGTACTTC. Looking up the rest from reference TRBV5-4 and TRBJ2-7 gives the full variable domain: ETGVTQSPTHLIKTRGQQVTLRCSSQSGHNTVSWYQQALGQGPQFIFQYYREEENGRGNFPPRFSGLQFPNYSSELNVNALELDDSALYLCASSPAGGTYEQYFGPGTRLTVT.

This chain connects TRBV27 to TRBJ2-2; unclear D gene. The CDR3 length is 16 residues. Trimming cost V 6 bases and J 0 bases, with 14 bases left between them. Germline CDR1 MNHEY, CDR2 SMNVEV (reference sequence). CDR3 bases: TGTGCCAGCAGGAGGAAACAAAATTCGAACACCGGGGAGCTGTTTTTT. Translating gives CASRRKQNSNTGELFF.

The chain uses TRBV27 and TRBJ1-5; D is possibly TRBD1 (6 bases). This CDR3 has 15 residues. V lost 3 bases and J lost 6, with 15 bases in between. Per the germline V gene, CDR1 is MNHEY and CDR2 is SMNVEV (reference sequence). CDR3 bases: TGTGCCAGCAGTTTGGCACAGGGTAAAAGTCAGCCCCAGCATTTT. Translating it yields CASSLAQGKSQPQHF.

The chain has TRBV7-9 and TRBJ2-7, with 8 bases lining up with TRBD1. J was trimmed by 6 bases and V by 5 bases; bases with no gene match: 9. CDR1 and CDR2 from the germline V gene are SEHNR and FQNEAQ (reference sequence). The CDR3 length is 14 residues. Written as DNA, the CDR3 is TGTGCCAGCAGCCATAACACGGACAGGGCCGAGCAGTACTTC. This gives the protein CASSHNTDRAEQYF.

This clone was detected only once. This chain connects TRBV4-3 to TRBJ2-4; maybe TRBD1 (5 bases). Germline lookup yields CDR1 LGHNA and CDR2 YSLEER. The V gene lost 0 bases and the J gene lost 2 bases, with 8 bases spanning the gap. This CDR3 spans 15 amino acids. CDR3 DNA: TGCGCCAGCAGCCAAGACTGGACATCCAAAAACATTCAGTACTTC. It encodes CASSQDWTSKNIQYF.

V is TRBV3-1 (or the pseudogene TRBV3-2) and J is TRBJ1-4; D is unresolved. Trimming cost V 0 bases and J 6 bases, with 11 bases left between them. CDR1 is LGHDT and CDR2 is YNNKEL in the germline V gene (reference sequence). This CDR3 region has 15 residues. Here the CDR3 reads CASSQELGGDEKLFF. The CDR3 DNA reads TGTGCCAGCAGCCAAGAATTGGGTGGGGATGAAAAACTGTTTTTT.

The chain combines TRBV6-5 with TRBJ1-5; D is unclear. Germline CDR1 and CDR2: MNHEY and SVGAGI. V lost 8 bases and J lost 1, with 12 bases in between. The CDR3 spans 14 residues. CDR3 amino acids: CASLVPWSNQPQHF. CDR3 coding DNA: TGTGCCAGCTTAGTACCTTGGAGCAATCAGCCCCAGCATTTT.

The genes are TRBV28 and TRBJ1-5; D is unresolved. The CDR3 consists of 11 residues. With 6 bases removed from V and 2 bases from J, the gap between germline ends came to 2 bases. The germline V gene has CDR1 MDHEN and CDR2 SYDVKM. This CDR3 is CASSRNQPQHF. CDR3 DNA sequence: TGTGCCAGCAGCCGCAATCAGCCCCAGCATTTT.

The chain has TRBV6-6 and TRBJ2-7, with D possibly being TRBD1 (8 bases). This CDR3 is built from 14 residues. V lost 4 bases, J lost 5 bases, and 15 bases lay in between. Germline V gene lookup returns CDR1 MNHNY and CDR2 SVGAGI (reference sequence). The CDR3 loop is CASSFGQGGNEQYF. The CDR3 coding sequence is TGTGCCAGCAGTTTTGGACAGGGAGGGAACGAGCAGTACTTC.

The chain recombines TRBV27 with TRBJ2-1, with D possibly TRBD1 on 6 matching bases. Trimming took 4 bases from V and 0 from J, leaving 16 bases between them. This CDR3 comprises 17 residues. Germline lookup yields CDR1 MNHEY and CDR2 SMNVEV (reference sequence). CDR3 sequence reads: CASSSTGQRLSYNEQFF. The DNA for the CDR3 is TGTGCCAGCAGTTCGACCGGACAGCGCCTCTCCTACAATGAGCAGTTCTTC.

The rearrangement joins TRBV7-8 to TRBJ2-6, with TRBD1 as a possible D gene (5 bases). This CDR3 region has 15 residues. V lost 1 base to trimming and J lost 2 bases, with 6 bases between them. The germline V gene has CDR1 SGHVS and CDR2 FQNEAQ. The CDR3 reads CASSLVRAGANVLTF. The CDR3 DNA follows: TGTGCCAGCAGCTTAGTCAGGGCTGGGGCCAACGTCCTGACTTTC. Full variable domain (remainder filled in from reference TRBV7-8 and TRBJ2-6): GAGVSQSPRYKVAKRGQDVALRCDPISGHVSLFWYQQALGQGPEFLTYFQNEAQLDKSGLPSDRFFAERPEGSVSTLKIQRTQQEDSAVYLCASSLVRAGANVLTFGAGSRLTVL.

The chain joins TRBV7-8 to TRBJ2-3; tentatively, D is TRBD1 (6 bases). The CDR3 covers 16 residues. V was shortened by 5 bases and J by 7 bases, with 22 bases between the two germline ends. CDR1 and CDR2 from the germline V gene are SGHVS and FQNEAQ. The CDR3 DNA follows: TGTGCCAGCAGCGGAGTGGGTTGGCCGCAGGGGAATACGCAGTATTTT. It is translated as CASSGVGWPQGNTQYF.

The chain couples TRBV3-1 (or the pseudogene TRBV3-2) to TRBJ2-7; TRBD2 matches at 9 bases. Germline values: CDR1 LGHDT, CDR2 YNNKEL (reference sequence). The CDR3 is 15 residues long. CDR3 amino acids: CASGWEGVAGVEQYF. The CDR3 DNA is TGTGCGAGCGGTTGGGAAGGGGTAGCGGGAGTTGAGCAGTACTTC.

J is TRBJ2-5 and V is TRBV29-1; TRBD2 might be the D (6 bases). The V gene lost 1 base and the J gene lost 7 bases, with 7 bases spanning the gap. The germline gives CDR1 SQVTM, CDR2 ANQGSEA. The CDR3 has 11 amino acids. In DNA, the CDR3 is TGCAGCGTTGAAGTGGGGGGGACCCAGTACTTC. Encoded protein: CSVEVGGTQYF.

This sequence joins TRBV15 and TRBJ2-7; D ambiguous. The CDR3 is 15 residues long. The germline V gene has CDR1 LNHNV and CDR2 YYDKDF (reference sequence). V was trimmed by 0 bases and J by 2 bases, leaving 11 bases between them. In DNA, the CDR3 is TGTGCCACCAGCAGAGAACTTCTTTTCCCCTACGAGCAGTACTTC. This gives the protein CATSRELLFPYEQYF.

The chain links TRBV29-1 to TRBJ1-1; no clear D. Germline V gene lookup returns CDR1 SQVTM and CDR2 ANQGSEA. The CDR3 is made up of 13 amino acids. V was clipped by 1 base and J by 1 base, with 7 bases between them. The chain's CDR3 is CSVEVQTNTEAFF. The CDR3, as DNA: TGCAGCGTTGAAGTCCAGACGAACACTGAAGCTTTCTTT.

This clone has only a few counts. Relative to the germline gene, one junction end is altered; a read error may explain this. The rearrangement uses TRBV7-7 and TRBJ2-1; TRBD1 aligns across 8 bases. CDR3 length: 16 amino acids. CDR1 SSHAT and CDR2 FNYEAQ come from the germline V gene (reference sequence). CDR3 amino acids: CASSYGPQGEGVEQFF. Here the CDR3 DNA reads TGTGCTAGCAGCTATGGTCCACAGGGGGAAGGTGTTGAGCAGTTCTTC.